This TCR beta chain was sequenced during a study of T cells in localized non-small cell lung cancer. Whole-study findings and limits: Adjacent uninvolved lung tissue had the highest T cell clonality, exceeding tumor. Prolonged overall survival went with higher T cell density in the blood. One tumor region alone was sequenced, and heterogeneity therefore remains possible.

Clones were sequenced by immunoSEQ multiplex PCR, and TCRdb holds only the in-frame ones, with some missing. Of some 25,000 clones in the sample, approximately 90% are singletons; the top ten hold 4% to 5%. Trimming pared 3 bases from V and 12 bases from J, leaving 14 bases between. Germline CDR1 SGHTA, CDR2 FQGNSA. CDR3 length: 13 amino acids. On this clone itself: The antigen is unknown.

This rearrangement joins TRBV7-2 to TRBJ1-4; a weak D match, TRBD1 (6 bases). The receptor comes from a female donor over 55 with stage II squamous cell lung carcinoma. Source: peripheral blood, taken before any cancer treatment. This CDR3 reads CASSLDRRGELFF. The CDR3 DNA is TGTGCCAGCAGCTTGGACCGAAGGGGGGAACTGTTTTTT.